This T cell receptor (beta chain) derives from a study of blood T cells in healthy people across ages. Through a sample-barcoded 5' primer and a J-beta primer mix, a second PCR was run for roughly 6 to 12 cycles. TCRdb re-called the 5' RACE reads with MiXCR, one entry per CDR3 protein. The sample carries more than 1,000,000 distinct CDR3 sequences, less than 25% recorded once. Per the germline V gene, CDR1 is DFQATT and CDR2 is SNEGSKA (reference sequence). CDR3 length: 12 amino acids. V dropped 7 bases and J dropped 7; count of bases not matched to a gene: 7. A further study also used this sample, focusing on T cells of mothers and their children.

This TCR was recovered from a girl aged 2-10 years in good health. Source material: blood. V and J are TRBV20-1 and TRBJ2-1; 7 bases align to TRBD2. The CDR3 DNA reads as TGCAGTGGGGAGGGCTCTAGAAATGAGCAGTTCTTC. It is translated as CSGEGSRNEQFF.